This record concerns one TCR beta chain sequence. Its antigen is unknown. No much larger clonotype is one base removed from it; base qualities were not supplied. The record originates from a study of T cells in Graves' hyperthyroidism and ophthalmopathy (dated by TCRdb to the late 2010s). For the wider study: A discovery cohort of around 98 patients, 43 with Graves' ophthalmopathy and 55 to 60 with stable Graves' hyperthyroidism, was used to find distinguishing TCR V-J signatures. The study also compared thyroid tissue and blood T-cell repertoires from more than 5 Graves' hyperthyroidism patients. For training and testing, the roughly 97 patients in the discovery cohort were randomly divided in a 7:3 ratio. TCR Vbeta CDR3 sequencing of approximately 140 peripheral blood samples (over 40 ophthalmopathy, 75 hyperthyroidism and roughly 17 progressor patients) is reported in the paper. Following sampling, methimazole starting at 30 mg daily was given to hyperthyroidism patients, and high-dose intravenous methylprednisolone was given to ophthalmopathy patients. Whether ophthalmopathy could be predicted prospectively was tested in an independent validation cohort made up of fewer than 20 hyperthyroidism patients plus 17 patients who later progressed to ophthalmopathy. Overall results and qualifications from the work: Most expanded thyroid clonotypes (frequency above 0.001) were also found in blood, which suggests that blood repertoires may mirror thyroid immune responses. In validation, progression to ophthalmopathy was predicted by the model with around 70% sensitivity and around 76% specificity, a median of around 6.5 months before onset. A 13 V-J signature model separated ophthalmopathy from stable hyperthyroidism, with 87.88% sensitivity and 81.08% specificity in cross-validation and 80%/75% in testing. Sample size was not statistically predetermined, and investigators were not blinded to group allocation.

Amplification of TCR beta CDR3 regions was carried out from RNA transcripts. The TCR CDR3 was subjected to a first round of RT-PCR using the HTBI primer set and the Qiagen OneStep RT-PCR kit. The libraries were constructed in a second round of multiplex PCR and then size-selected and purified. Libraries were sequenced paired-end with 100 bp reads on an Illumina HiSeq2000. As for the original processing: SOAPnuke was used to process the raw data, throwing out any read that contained adapters or uncalled bases, had a mean Phred below 15, or lacked an exact constant-primer or identifier match. High-quality paired reads were merged using COPE v1.2.5, and each unique nucleotide sequence was defined as a clonotype. MiTCR v1.1 was used to align clonotypes to the IMGT TRBV, TRBD and TRBJ reference segments. The analysis included only V-J combinations with a frequency above 0.0001, which together covered around 99% of the repertoires. A TCS score was defined as the ratio between F50 (clonal expansion) and ExV (chaos), using BLOSUM62-based TCRdist between CDR3 peptides within each V-J. Welch's t-statistics and random forest reduced just over 500 V-J features to about 12, which were used in a naive Bayes classifier (R e1071). TCRdb ran its own pipeline on the public reads, namely fastp trimming at Q25 and MiXCR clone calling, and kept in-frame beta chains. Rows with a matching CDR3 protein are joined into one entry that keeps the most common DNA and genes. The V and J calls, along with clone size, are taken from TCRdb and not from the paper's own processing. The sample has hundreds of thousands of distinct CDR3 sequences on record, approximately 44% of them singletons. The ten largest clonotypes hold about 7.9% of the sample.

A patient counted as having stable Graves' hyperthyroidism if no progression to ophthalmopathy occurred over 18 months of follow-up. Hyperthyroidism patients were newly diagnosed, with disease duration under 2 months, and aged 18 to 65 years. The study excluded patients with uncontrolled infections, other autoimmune diseases, pregnancy or lactation. Diagnoses were established on the basis of clinical symptoms, serum thyroxine and TRAb, thyroid ultrasound, and orbital computed tomography. Total RNA was extracted with Trizol reagent, and quality was checked on an Agilent 2100 Bioanalyzer. The germline ends are 8 bases apart after V is trimmed by 5 bases and J by 1 base. Based on the germline V gene (reference sequence), the CDR1 and CDR2 sequences are SEHNR and FQNEAQ. The CDR3 covers 14 residues, taking in both the cysteine and the phenylalanine. The read is trimmed to its CDR3 DNA, 42 bases read in frame from base 1.

The TCR was taken from a woman between 18 and 29 years old with Graves' hyperthyroidism. Donor details come from another sample of the same person, matched by shared clones. In this chain, TRBV7-9 is recombined with TRBJ2-2; the D gene cannot be resolved reliably. Sequencing used peripheral blood or thyroid tissue (not recorded which). The CDR3 has the sequence CASSPILNTGELFF. The DNA is TGTGCCAGCAGCCCAATCTTGAACACCGGGGAGCTGTTTTTT.